This passage covers 2 T cell receptor beta chains from one sample sequenced in a study of OX40 agonist ivuxolimab in advanced cancers. Only in-frame clones appear in the TCRdb table, and some are missing; sequencing was by immunoSEQ multiplex PCR. This sample has roughly 23,000 clones, with roughly 86% found just once. The source material was CD4+ or CD8+ T cells sorted from blood, sampled in a trial of the OX40 agonist ivuxolimab. The receptors were gathered from an adult with an advanced solid tumor such as melanoma, head and neck, liver or kidney cancer.

The chain links TRBV27 to TRBJ1-1; D is ambiguous. The germline V and J ends were trimmed by 2 bases and 0 bases, with 4 bases remaining between them. This CDR3 has 13 amino acids. Germline V CDR1 and CDR2: MNHEY, SMNVEV (reference sequence). The CDR3 spells CASSLGMNTEAFF. CDR3 DNA: TGTGCCAGCAGTTTAGGGATGAACACTGAAGCTTTCTTT.

This clone was seen a handful of times. The rearrangement joins TRBV4-1 to TRBJ1-1, with 7 nucleotides matching TRBD1. After removal of 4 bases from V and 10 bases from J, the junction contained 12 bases not matched to a gene. Germline V gives CDR1 MGHRA, CDR2 YSYEKL. CDR3 size: 14 residues. This CDR3 is CASSPRTGISPAFF. CDR3 in DNA: TGCGCCAGCAGCCCTCGGACAGGAATAAGCCCAGCTTTCTTT.